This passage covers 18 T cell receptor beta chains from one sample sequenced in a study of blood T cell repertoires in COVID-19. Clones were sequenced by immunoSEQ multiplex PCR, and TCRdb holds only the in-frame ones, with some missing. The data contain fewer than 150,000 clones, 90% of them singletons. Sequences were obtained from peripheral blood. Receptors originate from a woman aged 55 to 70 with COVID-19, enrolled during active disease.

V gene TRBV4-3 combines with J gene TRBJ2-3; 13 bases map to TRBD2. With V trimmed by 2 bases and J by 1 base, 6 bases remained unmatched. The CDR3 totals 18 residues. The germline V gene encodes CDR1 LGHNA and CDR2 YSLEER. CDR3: CASSQPGLAGDRTDTQYF. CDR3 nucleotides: TGCGCCAGCAGCCAACCTGGACTAGCGGGGGACCGCACAGATACGCAGTATTTT.

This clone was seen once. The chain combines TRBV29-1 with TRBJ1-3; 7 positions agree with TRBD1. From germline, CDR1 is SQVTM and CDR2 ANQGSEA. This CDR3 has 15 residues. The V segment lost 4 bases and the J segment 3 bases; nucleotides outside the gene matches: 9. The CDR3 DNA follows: TGCAGCGTTGTAAAGAGCCAGGGGGGTGGAAACACCATATATTTT. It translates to CSVVKSQGGGNTIYF.

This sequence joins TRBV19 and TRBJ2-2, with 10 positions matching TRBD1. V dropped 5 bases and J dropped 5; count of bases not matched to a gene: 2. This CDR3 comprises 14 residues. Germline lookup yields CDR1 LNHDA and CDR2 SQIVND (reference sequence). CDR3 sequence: CASSVDRGTGELFF. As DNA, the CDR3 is TGTGCCAGTAGTGTGGACAGGGGGACCGGGGAGCTGTTTTTT.

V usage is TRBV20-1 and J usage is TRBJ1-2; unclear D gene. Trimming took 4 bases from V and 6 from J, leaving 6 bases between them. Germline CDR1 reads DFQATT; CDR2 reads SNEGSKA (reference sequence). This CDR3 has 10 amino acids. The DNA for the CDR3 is TGCAGTGCTAACGAGGATGGCTACACCTTC. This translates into CSANEDGYTF.

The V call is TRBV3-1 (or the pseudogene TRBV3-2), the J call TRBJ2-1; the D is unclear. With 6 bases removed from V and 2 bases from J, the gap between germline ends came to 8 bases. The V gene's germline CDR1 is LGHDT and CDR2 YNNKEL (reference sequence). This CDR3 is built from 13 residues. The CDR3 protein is CASSPEPYNEQFF. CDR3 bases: TGTGCCAGCAGTCCAGAACCCTACAATGAGCAGTTCTTC.

CDR3 sequence: CASSYPGQGPANEQFF. In nucleotides, the CDR3 is TGTGCCAGCAGTTACCCGGGACAGGGACCCGCCAATGAGCAGTTCTTC. This rearrangement joins TRBV6-5 to TRBJ2-1; 9 nucleotides match TRBD1. CDR1 MNHEY and CDR2 SVGAGI come from the germline V gene. J was trimmed by 6 bases and V by 2 bases; bases with no gene match: 8. This CDR3 region has 16 residues.

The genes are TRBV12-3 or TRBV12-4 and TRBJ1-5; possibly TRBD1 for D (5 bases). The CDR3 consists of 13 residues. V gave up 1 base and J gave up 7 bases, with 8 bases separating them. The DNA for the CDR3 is TGTGCCAGCAGTTTAGACTACAGGCAGCCCCAGCATTTT. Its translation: CASSLDYRQPQHF.

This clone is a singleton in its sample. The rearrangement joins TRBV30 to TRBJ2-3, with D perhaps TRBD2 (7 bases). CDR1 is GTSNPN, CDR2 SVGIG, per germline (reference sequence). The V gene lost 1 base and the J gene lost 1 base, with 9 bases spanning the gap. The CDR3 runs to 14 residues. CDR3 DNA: TGTGCCTGGAGTGGAGGGGGGGGCACAGATACGCAGTATTTT. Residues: CAWSGGGGTDTQYF.

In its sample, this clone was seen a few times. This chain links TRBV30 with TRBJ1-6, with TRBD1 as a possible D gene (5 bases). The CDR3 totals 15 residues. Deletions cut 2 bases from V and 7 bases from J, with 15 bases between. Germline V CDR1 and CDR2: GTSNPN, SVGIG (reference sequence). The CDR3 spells CAWSRGAIGNSPLHF. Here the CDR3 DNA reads TGTGCCTGGAGTCGCGGGGCTATTGGCAATTCACCCCTCCACTTT. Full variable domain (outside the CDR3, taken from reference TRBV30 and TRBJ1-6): SQTIHQWPATLVQPVGSPLSLECTVEGTSNPNLYWYRQAAGRGLQLLFYSVGIGQISSEVPQNLSASRPQDRQFILSSKKLLLSDSGFYLCAWSRGAIGNSPLHFGNGTRLTVT.

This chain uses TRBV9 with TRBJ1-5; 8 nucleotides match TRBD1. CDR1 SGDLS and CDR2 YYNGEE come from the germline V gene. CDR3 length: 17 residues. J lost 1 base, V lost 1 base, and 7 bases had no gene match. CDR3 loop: CASSVISGQGSNQPQHF. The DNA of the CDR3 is TGTGCCAGCAGCGTAATTTCTGGACAGGGCAGCAATCAGCCCCAGCATTTT.

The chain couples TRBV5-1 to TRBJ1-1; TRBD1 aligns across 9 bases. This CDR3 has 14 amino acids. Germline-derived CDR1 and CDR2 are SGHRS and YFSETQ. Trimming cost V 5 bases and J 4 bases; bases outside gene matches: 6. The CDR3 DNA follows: TGCGCCAGCAGACAGGGGGCTACCCGCACTGAAGCTTTCTTT. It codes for CASRQGATRTEAFF.

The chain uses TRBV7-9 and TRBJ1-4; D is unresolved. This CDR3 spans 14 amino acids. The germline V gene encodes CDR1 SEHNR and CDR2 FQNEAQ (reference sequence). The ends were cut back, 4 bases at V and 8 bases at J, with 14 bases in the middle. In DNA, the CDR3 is TGTGCCAGCAGCTCCTGGGCCCGTCGGGAAAAACTGTTTTTT. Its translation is CASSSWARREKLFF.

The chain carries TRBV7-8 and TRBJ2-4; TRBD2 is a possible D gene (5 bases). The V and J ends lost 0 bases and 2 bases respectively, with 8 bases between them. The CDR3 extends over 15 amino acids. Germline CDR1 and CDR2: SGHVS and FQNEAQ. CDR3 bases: TGTGCCAGCAGCTTAGCATCCGGGACCAAAAACATTCAGTACTTC. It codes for CASSLASGTKNIQYF.

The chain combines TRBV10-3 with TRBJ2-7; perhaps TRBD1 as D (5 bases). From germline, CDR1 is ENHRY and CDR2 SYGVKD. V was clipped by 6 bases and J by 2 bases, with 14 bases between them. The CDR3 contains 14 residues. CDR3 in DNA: TGTGCCATCAGGGACCACAGGACCCCCTACGAGCAGTACTTC. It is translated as CAIRDHRTPYEQYF.

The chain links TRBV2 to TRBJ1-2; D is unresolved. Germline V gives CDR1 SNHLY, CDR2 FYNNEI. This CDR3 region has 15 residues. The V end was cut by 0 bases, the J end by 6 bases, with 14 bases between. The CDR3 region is CASSEAPGESDGYTF. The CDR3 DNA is TGTGCCAGCAGTGAAGCCCCCGGGGAGAGTGATGGCTACACCTTC. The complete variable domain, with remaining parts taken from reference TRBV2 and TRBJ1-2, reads EPEVTQTPSHQVTQMGQEVILRCVPISNHLYFYWYRQILGQKVEFLVSFYNNEISEKSEIFDDQFSVERPDGSNFTLKIRSTKLEDSAMYFCASSEAPGESDGYTFGSGTRLTVV.

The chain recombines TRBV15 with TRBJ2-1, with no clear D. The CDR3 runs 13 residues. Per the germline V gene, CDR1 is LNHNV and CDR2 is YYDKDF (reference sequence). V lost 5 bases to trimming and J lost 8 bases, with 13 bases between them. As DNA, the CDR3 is TGTGCCACCAGCGCCGACATGGTGGATGAGCAGTTCTTC. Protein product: CATSADMVDEQFF.

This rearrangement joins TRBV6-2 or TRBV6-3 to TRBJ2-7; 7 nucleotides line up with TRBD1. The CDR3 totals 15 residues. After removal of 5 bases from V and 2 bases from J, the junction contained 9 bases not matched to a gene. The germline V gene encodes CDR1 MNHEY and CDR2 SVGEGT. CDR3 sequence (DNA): TGTGCCAGCAGTCAGCCCCGGACAGGCCCCTACGAGCAGTACTTC. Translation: CASSQPRTGPYEQYF.

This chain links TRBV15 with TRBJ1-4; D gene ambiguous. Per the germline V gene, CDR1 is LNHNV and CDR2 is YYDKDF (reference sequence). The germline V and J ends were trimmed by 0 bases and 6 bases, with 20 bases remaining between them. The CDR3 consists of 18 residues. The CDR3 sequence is CATSRDPVGSGSHEKLFF. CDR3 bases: TGTGCCACCAGCAGAGATCCTGTAGGGAGTGGATCCCATGAAAAACTGTTTTTT.